This T cell receptor (beta chain) derives from a study of OX40 agonist ivuxolimab in advanced cancers. Overall study context: Partial responses were achieved by three patients, one with hepatocellular carcinoma and two with cutaneous melanoma.

As concerns this clone: Its antigen is undetermined.

V was clipped by 8 bases and J by 0 bases, with 20 bases between them. This CDR3 region has 17 residues. In germline, CDR1 is SGHAT, CDR2 FQNNGV. General study results and limits: Part of the nonresponder group also had normalized T-cell clonal expansion that was low.

Profiling relied on immunoSEQ multiplex PCR, and the TCRdb table lists in-frame clones only, not all of them. The sample has roughly 38,000 clones, roughly four fifths seen once. The sequence came from an adult with an advanced solid tumor such as melanoma, head and neck, liver or kidney cancer. Material: CD4+ or CD8+ T cells sorted from blood, obtained in a trial of the OX40 agonist ivuxolimab. The genes are TRBV11-2 and TRBJ1-3, with D possibly being TRBD1 (6 bases). CDR3 sequence (DNA): TGTGCCAGCCACCCAGCGCGGACAGACAGCTCTGGAAACACCATATATTTT. Its translation is CASHPARTDSSGNTIYF.